The sequence of this TCR beta chain was determined in a study of blood T cells in healthy people across ages. Total RNA was isolated from each sample in quantities of at least 5.5 micrograms. J gave up 4 bases and V 3 bases, and 14 bases lay outside the gene matches. The length of the CDR3 is 18 residues. The germline V gene has CDR1 KGHSH and CDR2 LQKENI. A second PCR of roughly 7 to 11 cycles used a sample-barcoded 5' primer and a J-beta primer mix. MiXCR, run by TCRdb on the 5' RACE reads, gives a single entry per CDR3 protein. The data contain approximately 690,000 distinct CDR3 sequences, around 43% of them singletons.

J is TRBJ2-1 and V is TRBV18; 8 positions match TRBD2. Input material: blood. The receptor comes from an elderly man in good health. In nucleotides, the CDR3 is TGTGCCAGCTCACCGCCTCAGGCAGCGGGGGCCTTATACAATGAGCAGTTCTTC. Its translation is CASSPPQAAGALYNEQFF.